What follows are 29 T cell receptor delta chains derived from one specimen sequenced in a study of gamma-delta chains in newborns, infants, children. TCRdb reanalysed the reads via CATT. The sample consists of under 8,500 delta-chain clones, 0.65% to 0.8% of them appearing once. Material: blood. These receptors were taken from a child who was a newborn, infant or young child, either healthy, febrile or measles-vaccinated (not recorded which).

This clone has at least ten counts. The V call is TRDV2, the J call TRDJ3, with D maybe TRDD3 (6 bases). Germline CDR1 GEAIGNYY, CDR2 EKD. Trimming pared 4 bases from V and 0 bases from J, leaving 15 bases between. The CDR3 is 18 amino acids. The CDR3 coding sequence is TGTGCCTGTGATCTGGTGGGGGTTAGCTCCTGGGACACCCGACAGATGTTTTTC. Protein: CACDLVGVSSWDTRQMFF.

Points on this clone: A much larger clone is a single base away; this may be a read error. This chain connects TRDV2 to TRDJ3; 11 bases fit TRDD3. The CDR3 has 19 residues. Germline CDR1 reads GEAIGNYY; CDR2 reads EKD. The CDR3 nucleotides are TGTGCCTGTGGCACCTTACTGGGGGATAGCTCCTGGGACACCCGACAGATGTTTTTC. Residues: CACGTLLGDSSWDTRQMFF.

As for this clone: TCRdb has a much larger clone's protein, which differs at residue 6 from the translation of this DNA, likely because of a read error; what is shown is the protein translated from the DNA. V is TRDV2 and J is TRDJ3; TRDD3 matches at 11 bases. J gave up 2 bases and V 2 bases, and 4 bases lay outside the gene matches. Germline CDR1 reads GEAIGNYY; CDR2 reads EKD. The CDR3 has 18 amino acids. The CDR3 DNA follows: TGTGCCTGTGACAAAGCACTGGGGGATACCTGGGACACCCGACAGATGTTTTTC. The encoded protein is CACDKALGDTWDTRQMFF.

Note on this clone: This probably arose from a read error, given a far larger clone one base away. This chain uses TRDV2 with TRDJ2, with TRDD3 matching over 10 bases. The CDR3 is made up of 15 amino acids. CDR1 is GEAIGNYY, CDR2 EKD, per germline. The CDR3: CACDILGDSTAHLFF. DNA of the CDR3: TGTGCCTGTGACATACTGGGGGATTCGACAGCACACCTCTTCTTT.

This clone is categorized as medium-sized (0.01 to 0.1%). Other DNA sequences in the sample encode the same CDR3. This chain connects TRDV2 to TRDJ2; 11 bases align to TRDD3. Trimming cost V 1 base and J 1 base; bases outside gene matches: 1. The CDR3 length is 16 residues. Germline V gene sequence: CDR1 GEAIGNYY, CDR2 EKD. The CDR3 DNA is TGTGCCTGTGACACACTGGGGGATATTTTGACAGCACAACTCTTCTTT. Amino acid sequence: CACDTLGDILTAQLFF.

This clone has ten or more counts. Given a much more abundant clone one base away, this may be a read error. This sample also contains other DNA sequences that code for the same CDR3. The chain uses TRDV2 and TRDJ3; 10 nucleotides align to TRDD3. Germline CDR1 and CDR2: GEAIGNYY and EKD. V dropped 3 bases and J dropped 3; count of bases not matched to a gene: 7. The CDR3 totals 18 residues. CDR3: CACDLVLGDLWDTRQMFF. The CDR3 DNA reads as TGTGCCTGTGACTTAGTACTGGGGGATCTCTGGGACACCCGACAGATGTTTTTC.

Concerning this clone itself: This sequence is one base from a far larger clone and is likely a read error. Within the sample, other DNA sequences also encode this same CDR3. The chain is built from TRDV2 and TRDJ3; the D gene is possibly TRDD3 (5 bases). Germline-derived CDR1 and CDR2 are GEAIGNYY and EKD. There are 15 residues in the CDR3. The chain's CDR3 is CACDTVSWDTRQMFF. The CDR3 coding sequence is TGTGCCTGTGACACCGTCTCCTGGGACACCCGACAGATGTTCTTC.

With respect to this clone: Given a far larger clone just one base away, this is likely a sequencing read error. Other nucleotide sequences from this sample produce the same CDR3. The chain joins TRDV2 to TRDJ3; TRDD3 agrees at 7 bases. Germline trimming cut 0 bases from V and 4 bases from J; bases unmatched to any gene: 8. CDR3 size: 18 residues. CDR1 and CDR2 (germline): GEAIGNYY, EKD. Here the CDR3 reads CACDTVSGGYWDTRQMFF. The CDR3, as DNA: TGTGCCTGTGACACCGTCTCTGGGGGGTATTGGGACACCCGACAGATGTTTTTC.

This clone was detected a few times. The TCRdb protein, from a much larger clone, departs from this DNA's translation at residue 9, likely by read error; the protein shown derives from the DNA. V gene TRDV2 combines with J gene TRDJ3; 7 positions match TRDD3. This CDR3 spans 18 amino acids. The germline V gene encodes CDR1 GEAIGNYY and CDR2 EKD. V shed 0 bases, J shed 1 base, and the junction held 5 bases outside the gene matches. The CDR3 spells CACDTGLGGSWDTRQMFF. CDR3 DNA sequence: TGTGCCTGTGACACCGGGCTGGGGGGTTCCTGGGACACCCGACAGATGTTTTTC.

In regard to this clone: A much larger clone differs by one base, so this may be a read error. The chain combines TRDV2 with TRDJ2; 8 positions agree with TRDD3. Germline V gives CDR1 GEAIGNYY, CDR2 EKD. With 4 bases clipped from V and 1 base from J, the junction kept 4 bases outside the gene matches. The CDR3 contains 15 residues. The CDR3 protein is CACDALGDLTAQLFF. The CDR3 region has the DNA TGTGCCTGTGATGCCCTGGGGGATTTGACAGCACAACTCTTCTTT.

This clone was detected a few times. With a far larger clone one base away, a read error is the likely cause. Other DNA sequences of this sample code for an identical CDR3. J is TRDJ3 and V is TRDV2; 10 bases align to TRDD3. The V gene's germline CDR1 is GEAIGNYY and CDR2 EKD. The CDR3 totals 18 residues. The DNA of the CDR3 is TGTGCCTGTGACACTGGGGGATACAGCTCCTGGGACACCCGACAGATGTTCTTC. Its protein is CACDTGGYSSWDTRQMFF.

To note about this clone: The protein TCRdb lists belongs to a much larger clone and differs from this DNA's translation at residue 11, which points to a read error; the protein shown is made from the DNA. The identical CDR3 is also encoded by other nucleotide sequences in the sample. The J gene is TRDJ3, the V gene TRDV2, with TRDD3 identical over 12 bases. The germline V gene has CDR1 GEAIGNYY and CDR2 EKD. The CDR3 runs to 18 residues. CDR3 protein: CACDSTGGYSRDTRQMFF. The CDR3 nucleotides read TGTGCCTGTGACAGTACTGGGGGATACTCCCGGGACACCCGACAGATGTTTTTC.

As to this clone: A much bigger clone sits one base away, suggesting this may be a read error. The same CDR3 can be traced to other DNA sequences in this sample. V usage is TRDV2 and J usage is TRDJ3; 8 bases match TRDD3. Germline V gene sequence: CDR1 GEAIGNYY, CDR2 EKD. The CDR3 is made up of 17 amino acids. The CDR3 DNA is TGTGCCTGTGACACCGCTGGGGGACTCTGGGACACCCGGCAGATGTTTTTC. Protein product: CACDTAGGLWDTRQMFF.

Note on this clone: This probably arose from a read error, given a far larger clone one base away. CDR3 sequence reads: CACGTVRVVSSWDTRQMFF. In DNA form, the CDR3 reads TGTGCCTGTGGCACCGTCCGGGTTGTGAGCTCCTGGGACACCCGACAGATGTTTTTC. J is TRDJ3 and V is TRDV2; D is undetermined. CDR3 length equals 19 residues. Germline V CDR1 and CDR2: GEAIGNYY, EKD.

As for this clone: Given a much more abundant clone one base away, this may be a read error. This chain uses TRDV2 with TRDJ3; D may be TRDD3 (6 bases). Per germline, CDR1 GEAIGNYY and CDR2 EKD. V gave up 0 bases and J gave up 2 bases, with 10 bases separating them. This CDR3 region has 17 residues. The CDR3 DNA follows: TGTGCCTGTGACACCACTGGGAGCCCCTGGGACACCCGACAGATGTTTTTC. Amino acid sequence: CACDTTGSPWDTRQMFF.

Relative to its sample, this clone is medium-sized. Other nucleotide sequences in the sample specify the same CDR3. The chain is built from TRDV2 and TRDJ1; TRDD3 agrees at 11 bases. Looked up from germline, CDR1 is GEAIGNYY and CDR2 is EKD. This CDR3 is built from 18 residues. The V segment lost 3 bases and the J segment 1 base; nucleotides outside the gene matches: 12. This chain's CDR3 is CACDSVLGDRRLTDKLIF. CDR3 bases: TGTGCCTGTGACTCCGTACTGGGGGATAGGAGGCTCACCGATAAACTCATCTTT.

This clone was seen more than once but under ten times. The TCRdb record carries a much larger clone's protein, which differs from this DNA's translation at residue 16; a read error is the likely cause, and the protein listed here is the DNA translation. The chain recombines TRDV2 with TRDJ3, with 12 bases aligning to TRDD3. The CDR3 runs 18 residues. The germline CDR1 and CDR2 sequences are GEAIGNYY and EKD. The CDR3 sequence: CACDTLGDTGWDTRQVFF. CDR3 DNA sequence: TGTGCCTGTGACACCCTGGGGGATACGGGGTGGGACACCCGACAGGTGTTTTTC.

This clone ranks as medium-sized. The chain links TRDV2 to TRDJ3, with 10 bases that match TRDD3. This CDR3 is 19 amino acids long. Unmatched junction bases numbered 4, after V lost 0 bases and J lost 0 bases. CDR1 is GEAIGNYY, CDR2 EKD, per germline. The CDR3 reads CACDTGGIRGSWDTRQMFF. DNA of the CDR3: TGTGCCTGTGACACCGGGGGGATACGAGGCTCCTGGGACACCCGACAGATGTTTTTC.

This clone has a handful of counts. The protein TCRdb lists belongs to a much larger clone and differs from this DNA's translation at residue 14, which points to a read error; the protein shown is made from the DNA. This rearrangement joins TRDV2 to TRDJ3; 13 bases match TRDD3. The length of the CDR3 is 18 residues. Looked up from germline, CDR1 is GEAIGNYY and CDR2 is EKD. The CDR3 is CACDILGDTPWDTQQMFF. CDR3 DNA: TGTGCCTGTGACATACTGGGGGATACGCCTTGGGACACCCAACAGATGTTTTTC.

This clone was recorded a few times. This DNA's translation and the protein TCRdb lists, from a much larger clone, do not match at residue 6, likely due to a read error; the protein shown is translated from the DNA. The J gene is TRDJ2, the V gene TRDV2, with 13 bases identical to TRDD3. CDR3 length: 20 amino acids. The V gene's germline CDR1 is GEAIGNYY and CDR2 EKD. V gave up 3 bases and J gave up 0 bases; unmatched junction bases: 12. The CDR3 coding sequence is TGTGCCTGTGACCCACAACTGGGGGATACGCGGGTCCCTTTGACAGCACAACTCTTCTTT. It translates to CACDPQLGDTRVPLTAQLFF.

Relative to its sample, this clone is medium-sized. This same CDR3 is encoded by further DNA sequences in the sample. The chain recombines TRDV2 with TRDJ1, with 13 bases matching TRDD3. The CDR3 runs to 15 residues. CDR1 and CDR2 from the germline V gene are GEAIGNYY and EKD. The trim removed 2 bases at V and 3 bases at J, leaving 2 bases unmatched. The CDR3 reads CACDSTGGYADKLIF. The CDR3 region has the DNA TGTGCCTGTGACAGTACTGGGGGATACGCCGATAAACTCATCTTT.

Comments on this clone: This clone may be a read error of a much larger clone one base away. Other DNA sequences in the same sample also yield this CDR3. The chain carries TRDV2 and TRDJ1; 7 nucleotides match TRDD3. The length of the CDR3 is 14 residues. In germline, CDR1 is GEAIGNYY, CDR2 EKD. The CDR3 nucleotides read TGTGCCTGTGACACTTTGGGGGAAACCGATAAACTTATCTTT. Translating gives CACDTLGETDKLIF.

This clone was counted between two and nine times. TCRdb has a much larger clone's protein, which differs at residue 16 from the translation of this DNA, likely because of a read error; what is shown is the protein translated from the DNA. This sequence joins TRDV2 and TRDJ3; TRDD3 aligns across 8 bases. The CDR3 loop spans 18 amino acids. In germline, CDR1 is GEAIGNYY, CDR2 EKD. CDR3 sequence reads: CACDTGGFSSWDTRQVFF. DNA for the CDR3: TGTGCCTGTGACACTGGGGGATTTTCCTCCTGGGACACCCGACAGGTGTTTTTC.

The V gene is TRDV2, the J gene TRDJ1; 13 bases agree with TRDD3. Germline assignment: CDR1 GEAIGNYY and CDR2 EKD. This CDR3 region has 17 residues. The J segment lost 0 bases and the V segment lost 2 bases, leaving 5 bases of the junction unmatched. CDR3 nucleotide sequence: TGTGCCTGTGACAACTTACTGGGGGATACGTACACCGATAAACTCATCTTT. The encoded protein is CACDNLLGDTYTDKLIF.

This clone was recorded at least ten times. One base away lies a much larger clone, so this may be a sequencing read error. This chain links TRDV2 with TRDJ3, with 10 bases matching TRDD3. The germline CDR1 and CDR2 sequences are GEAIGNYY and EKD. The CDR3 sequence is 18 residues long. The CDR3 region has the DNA TGTGCCTGTGACACTGGGGGATACTTCTCCTGGGACACCCAACAGATGTTTTTC. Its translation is CACDTGGYFSWDTQQMFF.

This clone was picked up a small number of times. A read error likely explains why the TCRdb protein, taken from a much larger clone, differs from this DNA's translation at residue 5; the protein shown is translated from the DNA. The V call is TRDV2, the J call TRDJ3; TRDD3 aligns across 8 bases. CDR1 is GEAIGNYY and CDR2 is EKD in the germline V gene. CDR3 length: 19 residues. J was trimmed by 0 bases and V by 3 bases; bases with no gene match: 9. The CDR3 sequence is CACDWGDSPLSWDTRQMFF. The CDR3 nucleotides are TGTGCCTGTGACTGGGGGGATAGCCCTCTCTCCTGGGACACCCGACAGATGTTTTTC.

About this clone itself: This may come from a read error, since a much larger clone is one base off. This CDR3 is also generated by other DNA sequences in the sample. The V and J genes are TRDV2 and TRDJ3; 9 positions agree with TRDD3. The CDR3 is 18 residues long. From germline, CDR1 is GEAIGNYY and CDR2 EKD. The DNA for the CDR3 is TGTGCCTGTGACACTGGGGGATATGGGTCCTGGGACACTCGACAGATGTTTTTC. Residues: CACDTGGYGSWDTRQMFF.

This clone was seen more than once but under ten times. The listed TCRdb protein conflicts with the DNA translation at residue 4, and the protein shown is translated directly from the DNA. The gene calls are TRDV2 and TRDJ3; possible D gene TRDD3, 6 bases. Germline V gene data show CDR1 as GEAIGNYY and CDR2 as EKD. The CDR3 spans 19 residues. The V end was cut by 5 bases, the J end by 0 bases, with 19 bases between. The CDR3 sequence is CACGSLVGGISWDTRQMFF. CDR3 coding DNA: TGTGCCTGTGGCTCCTTGGTGGGGGGAATCTCCTGGGACACCCGACAGATGTTTTTC.

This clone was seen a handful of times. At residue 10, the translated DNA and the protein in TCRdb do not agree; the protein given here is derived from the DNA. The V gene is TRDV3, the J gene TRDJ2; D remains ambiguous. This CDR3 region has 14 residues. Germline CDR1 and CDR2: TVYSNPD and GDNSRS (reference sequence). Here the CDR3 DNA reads TGTGCCTCCCTTGCGGGTAGATTGACAGAACAACTCTTCTTT. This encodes CASLAGRLTEQLFF.